The subject of this entry is one TCR beta chain. The entry originates in a study of CD8 T cells in Susac syndrome. It was treatment-naive patients with stable or active relapsing-remitting disease who made up the multiple sclerosis controls. With random hexamers, reverse transcription was performed on about 0.5 to 1 ug of RNA. TCRdb fed the immunoSEQ multiplex PCR reads into MiXCR, producing one record per CDR3 protein. The sample shows about 50,000 distinct CDR3 sequences, 93% of them seen only once. The receptor's source is a human donor with multiple sclerosis. Sequenced material: CD8+ T cells from PBMCs.

CDR3 residues: CASSQSKGFSGANVLTF. For the CDR3, the DNA is TGCGCCAGCAGTCAATCGAAAGGTTTCTCTGGGGCCAACGTCCTGACTTTC. The V call is TRBV23-1, the J call TRBJ2-6; D call uncertain. TRBV23-1 counts as an open reading frame of uncertain function. The CDR3 extends over 17 amino acids. V dropped 0 bases and J dropped 0 bases, with 9 bases sitting between them.